This T cell receptor (beta chain) was sequenced for a study of neurological immune-mediated disorders. The cDNA came from 5'RACE with 10-nucleotide random UMIs. Every sequencing run gave over 200 million TCR-beta sequences, taken from 15-18 subjects. Using its own MiXCR run on the 5' RACE reads, TCRdb lists one record per CDR3 protein. The sample has fewer than 110,000 distinct CDR3 sequences, 11% seen once. The study's findings and limits: Private repertoires in all groups were suggested, as expanded clones shared no CDR3 amino acid sequences across subjects.

Ten or more counts support this clonotype. The target antigen is unknown. Time point indicated: longitudinal time-point 3. The ends lost 5 bases at V and 4 bases at J; junction bases unmatched: 7. Germline-derived CDR1 and CDR2 are MDHEN and SYDVKM. The CDR3 is 14 amino acids. The specimen was PBMCs. V and J are TRBV28 and TRBJ1-2; 7 nucleotides align to TRBD1. This TCR was recovered from a female donor with HTLV-1-associated myelopathy (HAM/TSP). CDR3 in amino acids: CASSPGGGFYGYTF. In nucleotides, the CDR3 is TGTGCCAGCAGTCCAGGGGGGGGATTCTATGGCTACACCTTC.